The 21 T cell receptor beta chains given below trace back to one sample, sequenced in a study of cytomegalovirus exposure and HLA in healthy donors. 60 Vbeta and 13 Jbeta primers were used in PCR. Method: immunoSEQ multiplex PCR; TCRdb's copy keeps in-frame clones and lacks some. The sample gives 150,000 to 200,000 clones, 73% of which show up once; approximately 5.6% is in the top ten. The material sequenced was PBMCs. The receptors stem from a woman younger than 30 in good health and CMV-seropositive.

This clone has only a few counts. J is TRBJ2-5 and V is TRBV4-1; tentative D call: TRBD1 (5 bases). The CDR3 spans 16 residues. The V gene lost 3 bases and the J gene lost 5 bases, with 19 bases spanning the gap. Germline-derived CDR1 and CDR2 are MGHRA and YSYEKL. CDR3 sequence: CASSQANLGAPETQYF. CDR3 bases: TGCGCCAGCAGCCAGGCGAATCTTGGGGCCCCCGAGACCCAGTACTTC.

This clone was seen just once. The chain links TRBV28 to TRBJ1-2; weak D call: TRBD1 (5 bases). The germline V gene encodes CDR1 MDHEN and CDR2 SYDVKM. The CDR3 extends over 13 amino acids. V lost 5 bases and J lost 4, with 11 bases in between. The CDR3 protein is CASSPTEFYGYTF. The DNA for the CDR3 is TGTGCCAGCAGTCCGACAGAGTTCTATGGCTACACCTTC.

This chain links TRBV2 with TRBJ1-2, with 12 bases that match TRBD1. The germline V gene has CDR1 SNHLY and CDR2 FYNNEI. The CDR3 totals 16 residues. Unmatched junction bases numbered 6, after V lost 5 bases and J lost 2 bases. This chain's CDR3 is CASSPGTGGPNYGYTF. The CDR3 coding sequence is TGTGCCAGCAGTCCGGGGACAGGGGGCCCAAACTATGGCTACACCTTC.

This clone was seen more than once but under ten times. CDR3 coding DNA: TGTGCCAGCAGTGGGACTAGCGGGGGTACCTACAATGAGCAGTTCTTC. Its protein product is CASSGTSGGTYNEQFF. The chain carries TRBV2 and TRBJ2-1, with 13 bases matching TRBD2. This CDR3 is built from 16 residues. Germline CDR1 and CDR2: SNHLY and FYNNEI. Unmatched junction bases numbered 2, after V lost 4 bases and J lost 2 bases.

The chain has TRBV5-1 and TRBJ1-1; the match to TRBD1 covers 7 bases. Germline lookup yields CDR1 SGHRS and CDR2 YFSETQ. There are 13 residues in the CDR3. J lost 11 bases, V lost 0 bases, and 7 bases had no gene match. CDR3 in DNA: TGCGCCAGCAGCTTGGGGCGACAGGGCCCTGCTTTCTTT. This gives the protein CASSLGRQGPAFF.

The rearrangement uses TRBV9 and TRBJ1-6; D possibly corresponds to TRBD1 (5 bases). The germline V and J ends were trimmed by 0 bases and 16 bases, with 20 bases remaining between them. The CDR3 has 15 amino acids. CDR1 and CDR2 (germline): SGDLS, YYNGEE. This chain's CDR3 is CASSVDREGWGPLHF. In DNA, the CDR3 is TGTGCCAGCAGCGTAGATAGGGAGGGATGGGGCCCACTCCACTTT.

The chain carries TRBV5-6 and TRBJ1-2; D might be TRBD1 (5 bases). With 3 bases removed from V and 1 base from J, the gap between germline ends came to 10 bases. The germline V gene has CDR1 SGHDT and CDR2 YYEEEE. This CDR3 region has 14 residues. CDR3 amino acids: CASSSYRFNYGYTF. The CDR3 bases are TGTGCCAGCAGCTCCTACAGGTTTAACTATGGCTACACCTTC.

The chain combines TRBV13 with TRBJ2-2, with D possibly TRBD1 on 5 matching bases. The CDR3 is 15 amino acids. V lost 1 base and J lost 4, with 10 bases in between. Germline CDR1 and CDR2: PRHDT and FYEKMQ (reference sequence). The CDR3 region is CASSLVTDSTGELFF. The DNA of the CDR3 is TGTGCCAGCAGCTTAGTGACAGACAGCACCGGGGAGCTGTTTTTT.

V usage is TRBV6-4 and J usage is TRBJ1-2; the match to TRBD1 covers 9 bases. Germline lookup yields CDR1 MRHNA and CDR2 SNTAGT. The ends lost 0 bases at V and 6 bases at J; junction bases unmatched: 2. The CDR3 has 14 amino acids. In nucleotides, the CDR3 is TGTGCCAGCAGTGACTCCGGGACAGGGAATGGCTACACCTTC. It codes for CASSDSGTGNGYTF.

V usage is TRBV9 and J usage is TRBJ1-2; 10 nucleotides agree with TRBD1. Germline CDR1 and CDR2: SGDLS and YYNGEE. This CDR3 comprises 17 residues. With 3 bases clipped from V and 1 base from J, the junction kept 9 bases outside the gene matches. The CDR3 region has the DNA TGTGCCAGCAGCGGGAAGACAGGGGGCCGGCTTAACTATGGCTACACCTTC. Encoded protein: CASSGKTGGRLNYGYTF.

A remark on this clone: Other DNA sequences within the sample encode an identical CDR3. This sequence joins TRBV6-5 and TRBJ1-6; TRBD1 matches at 9 bases. Germline assignment: CDR1 MNHEY and CDR2 SVGAGI. After removal of 6 bases from V and 9 bases from J, the junction contained 6 bases not matched to a gene. The length of the CDR3 is 14 residues. This chain's CDR3 is CASRRGQGISPLHF. CDR3 coding DNA: TGTGCCAGCAGGCGGGGACAGGGTATTTCACCCCTCCACTTT.

V gene TRBV6-4 combines with J gene TRBJ1-5; 7 nucleotides match TRBD1. The V segment lost 8 bases and the J segment 1 base; nucleotides outside the gene matches: 5. The CDR3 is made up of 14 amino acids. Per the germline V gene, CDR1 is MRHNA and CDR2 is SNTAGT. The CDR3 here is CASLTGESNQPQHF. CDR3 DNA: TGTGCCAGCCTAACAGGGGAAAGCAATCAGCCCCAGCATTTT.

This clone was observed a few times. This chain links TRBV28 with TRBJ2-3; no reliable D call. The germline CDR1 and CDR2 sequences are MDHEN and SYDVKM. Trimming cost V 6 bases and J 1 base, with 8 bases left between them. This CDR3 is 13 amino acids long. The CDR3 sequence: CASRSAGTDTQYF. CDR3 nucleotide sequence: TGTGCCAGCAGAAGCGCTGGCACAGATACGCAGTATTTT.

This clone was seen only a few times. The chain links TRBV9 to TRBJ1-2; TRBD1 matches 7 bases. Germline-derived CDR1 and CDR2 are SGDLS and YYNGEE. The CDR3 is made up of 15 amino acids. J was trimmed by 7 bases and V by 6 bases; bases with no gene match: 15. Here the CDR3 DNA reads TGTGCCAGCACTAATGAGGGGGCGGGCCTGGGTGGCTACACCTTC. Translated, it gives CASTNEGAGLGGYTF.

The rearrangement uses TRBV9 and TRBJ2-5; 8 bases are a match to TRBD2. Germline-derived CDR1 and CDR2 are SGDLS and YYNGEE. Losses at the gene ends were 3 bases for V and 4 bases for J; bases not matched to a gene: 8. The CDR3 totals 15 residues. CDR3 sequence: CASSGGLARGETQYF. The CDR3 coding sequence is TGTGCCAGCAGCGGTGGACTAGCCAGGGGAGAGACCCAGTACTTC.

The chain combines TRBV6-1 with TRBJ1-2, with D perhaps matching TRBD1 (5 bases). V was clipped by 1 base and J by 6 bases, with 9 bases between them. This CDR3 has 13 residues. Germline lookup yields CDR1 MNHNS and CDR2 SASEGT. CDR3 nucleotide sequence: TGTGCCAGCAGTGAAGTAAGGGGCGATGGCTACACCTTC. It specifies CASSEVRGDGYTF.

The J gene is TRBJ1-2, the V gene TRBV4-3, with a tentative D call TRBD1 (6 bases). Looked up from germline, CDR1 is LGHNA and CDR2 is YSLEER. CDR3 length: 13 amino acids. V gave up 5 bases and J gave up 4 bases, with 11 bases separating them. The CDR3 DNA sequence: TGCGCCAGCAGCAACCGGGACACCTATGGCTACACCTTC. This gives the protein CASSNRDTYGYTF.

This clone was seen a handful of times. V and J are TRBV30 and TRBJ1-1; no clear D gene. V was clipped by 0 bases and J by 5 bases, with 7 bases between them. Germline CDR1 and CDR2: GTSNPN and SVGIG (reference sequence). CDR3 size: 12 residues. CDR3 nucleotides: TGTGCCTGGAGTGTCGTCGGGACTGAAGCTTTCTTT. This gives the protein CAWSVVGTEAFF.

As to this clone: One end of the junction is discordant with germline, which a read error may explain. V is TRBV27 and J is TRBJ2-2, with 9 bases matching TRBD2. The CDR3 covers 17 residues. Germline V CDR1 and CDR2: MNHEY, SMNVEV (reference sequence). This CDR3 reads CASSLWAGGTNTEELFF. CDR3 coding DNA: TGTGCCAGCAGTTTATGGGCGGGGGGGACGAACACCGAGGAGCTGTTTTTT.

The chain couples TRBV7-2 to TRBJ1-2; 7 nucleotides align to TRBD1. CDR1 SGHTA and CDR2 FQGNSA come from the germline V gene. The V segment lost 5 bases and the J segment 4 bases; nucleotides outside the gene matches: 7. This CDR3 contains 14 residues. CDR3 protein: CASSILRDSYGYTF. For the CDR3, the DNA is TGTGCCAGCAGCATCCTCCGGGACAGCTATGGCTACACCTTC. Complete variable domain (other parts from reference TRBV7-2 and TRBJ1-2): GAGVSQSPSNKVTEKGKDVELRCDPISGHTALYWYRQSLGQGLEFLIYFQGNSAPDKSGLPSDRFSAERTGGSVSTLTIQRTQQEDSAVYLCASSILRDSYGYTFGSGTRLTVV.

The chain couples TRBV4-1 to TRBJ1-2; the match to TRBD1 covers 8 bases. V lost 1 base and J lost 8; bases outside the gene matches: 9. Looked up from germline, CDR1 is MGHRA and CDR2 is YSYEKL. CDR3 length equals 15 residues. CDR3 in DNA: TGCGCCAGCAGCCAAGTACCCGGGACAGGAAACGGCTACACCTTC. Translation gives CASSQVPGTGNGYTF.